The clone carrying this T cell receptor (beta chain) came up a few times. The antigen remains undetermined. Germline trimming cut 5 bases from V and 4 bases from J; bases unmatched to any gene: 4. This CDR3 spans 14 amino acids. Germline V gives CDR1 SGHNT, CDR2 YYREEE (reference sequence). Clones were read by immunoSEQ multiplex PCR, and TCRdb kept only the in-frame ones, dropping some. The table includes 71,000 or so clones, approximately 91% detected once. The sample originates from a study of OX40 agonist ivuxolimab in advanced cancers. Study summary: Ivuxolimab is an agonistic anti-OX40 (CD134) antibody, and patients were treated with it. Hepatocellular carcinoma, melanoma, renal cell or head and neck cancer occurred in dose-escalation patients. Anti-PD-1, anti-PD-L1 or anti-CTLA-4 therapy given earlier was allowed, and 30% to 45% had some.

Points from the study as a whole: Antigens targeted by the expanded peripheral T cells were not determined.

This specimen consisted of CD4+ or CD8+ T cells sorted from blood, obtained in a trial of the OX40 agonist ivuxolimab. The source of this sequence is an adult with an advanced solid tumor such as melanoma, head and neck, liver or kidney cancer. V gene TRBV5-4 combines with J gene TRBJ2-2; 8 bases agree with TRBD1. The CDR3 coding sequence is TGTGCCAGCAGTAAACAGGGGGTCACCGGGGAGCTGTTTTTT. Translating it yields CASSKQGVTGELFF.